The present entry profiles one TCR beta chain with its context. Its specificity is unknown. CDR1 and CDR2 (germline): MNHEY, SVGAGI. V was shortened by 0 bases and J by 5 bases, with 10 bases between the two germline ends. The CDR3 sequence is 14 residues long. These data are taken from a study of cytomegalovirus exposure and HLA in healthy donors. Whole-study results and caveats: Previous analysis showed most TCR beta V segments were productive about 87% or about 30% of the time. The study labeled 150 to 200 TCR beta chains cytomegalovirus-associated.

The PCR had 60 Vbeta and 13 Jbeta primers. Only in-frame clones appear in the TCRdb table, and some are missing; sequencing was by immunoSEQ multiplex PCR. The sample shows roughly 140,000 clones, and 0.75% to 1% sits with its ten largest clones. The V call is TRBV6-5, the J call TRBJ2-5; D is unresolved. The sample consisted of PBMCs. The receptor's source is a male donor in good health and CMV-seronegative. CDR3 residues: CASSYSWVGETQYF. CDR3 bases: TGTGCCAGCAGTTACTCTTGGGTCGGGGAGACCCAGTACTTC.